This TCR beta chain was captured in a study of glioma-infiltrating T cells after dendritic cell vaccination. Study context: Autologous tumor lysate was loaded overnight onto monocyte-derived dendritic cells grown about seven days with IL-4 and GM-CSF.

The primer mix had 60 V beta and 13 J beta primers. TCRdb's copy holds only in-frame clones and misses some; the assay was immunoSEQ multiplex PCR. The sample comprises fewer than 85,000 clones, about 90% of which are singletons, and 3% to 4% rests with the top ten. With 1 base removed from V and 6 bases from J, the gap between germline ends came to 12 bases. CDR1 and CDR2 from the germline V gene are MNHEY and SMNVEV (reference sequence). CDR3 size: 14 residues. This material consisted of blood, taken before dendritic cell vaccination. The TCR originated in a human donor with glioblastoma. The chain has TRBV27 and TRBJ1-2; D call uncertain. The chain's CDR3 is CASSLLGPQDGYTF. The CDR3, as DNA: TGTGCCAGCAGTTTATTGGGCCCCCAGGATGGCTACACCTTC.